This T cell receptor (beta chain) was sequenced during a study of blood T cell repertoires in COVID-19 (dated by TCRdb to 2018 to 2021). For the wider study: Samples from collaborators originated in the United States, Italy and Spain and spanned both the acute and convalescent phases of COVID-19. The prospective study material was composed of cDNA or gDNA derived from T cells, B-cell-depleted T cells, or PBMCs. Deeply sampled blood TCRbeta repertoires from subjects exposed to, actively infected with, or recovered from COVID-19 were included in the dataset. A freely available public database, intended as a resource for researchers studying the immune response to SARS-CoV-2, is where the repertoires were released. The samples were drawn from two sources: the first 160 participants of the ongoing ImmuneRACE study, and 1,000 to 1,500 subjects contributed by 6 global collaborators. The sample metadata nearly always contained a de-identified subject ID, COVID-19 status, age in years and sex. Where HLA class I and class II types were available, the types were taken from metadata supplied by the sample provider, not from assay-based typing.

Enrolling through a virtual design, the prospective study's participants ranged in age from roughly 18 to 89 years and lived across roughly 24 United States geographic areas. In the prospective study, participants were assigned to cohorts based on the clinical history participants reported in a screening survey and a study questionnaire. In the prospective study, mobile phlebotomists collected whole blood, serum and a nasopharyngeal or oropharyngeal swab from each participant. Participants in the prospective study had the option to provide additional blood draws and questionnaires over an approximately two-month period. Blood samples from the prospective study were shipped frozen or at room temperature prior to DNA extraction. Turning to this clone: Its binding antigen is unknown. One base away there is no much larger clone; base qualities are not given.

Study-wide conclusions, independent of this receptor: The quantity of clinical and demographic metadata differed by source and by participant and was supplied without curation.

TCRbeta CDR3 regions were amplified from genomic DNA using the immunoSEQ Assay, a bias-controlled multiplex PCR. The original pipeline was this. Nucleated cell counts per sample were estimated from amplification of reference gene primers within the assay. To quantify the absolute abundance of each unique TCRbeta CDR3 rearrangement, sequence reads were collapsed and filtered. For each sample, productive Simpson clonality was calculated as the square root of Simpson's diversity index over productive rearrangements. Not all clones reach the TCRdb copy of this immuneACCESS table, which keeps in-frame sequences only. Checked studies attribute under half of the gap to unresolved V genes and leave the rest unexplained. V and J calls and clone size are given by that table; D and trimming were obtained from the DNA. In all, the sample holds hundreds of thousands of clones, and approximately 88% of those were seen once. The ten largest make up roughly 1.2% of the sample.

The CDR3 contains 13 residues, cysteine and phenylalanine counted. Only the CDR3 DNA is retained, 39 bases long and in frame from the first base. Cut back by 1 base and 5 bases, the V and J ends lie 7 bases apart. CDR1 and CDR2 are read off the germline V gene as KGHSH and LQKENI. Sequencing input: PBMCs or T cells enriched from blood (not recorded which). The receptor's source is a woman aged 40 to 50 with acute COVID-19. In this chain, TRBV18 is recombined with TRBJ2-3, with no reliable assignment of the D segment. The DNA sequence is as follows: TGTGCCAGCTCACCACAAGATAGAGATACGCAGTATTTT. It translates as CASSPQDRDTQYF.